The 14 T cell receptor beta chains reported below all come from one sample, sequenced in a study of cytomegalovirus exposure and HLA in healthy donors. PCR amplification relied on 60 Vbeta primers (plus 13 Jbeta primers). Data came from immunoSEQ multiplex PCR; TCRdb stores just in-frame clones and leaves some out. Of 75,000 to 90,000 clones listed, nearly 80% are singletons. What was sequenced was PBMCs. All receptors come from a man aged 40-55 years in good health and CMV-seronegative.

The chain joins TRBV4-2 to TRBJ2-3, with D possibly being TRBD2 (5 bases). There are 15 residues in the CDR3. The V end was cut by 0 bases, the J end by 6 bases, with 13 bases between. Germline-derived CDR1 and CDR2 are LGHNA and YNFKEQ. In DNA, the CDR3 is TGTGCCAGCAGCCAAGATCACTCACTAGTGGATACGCAGTATTTT. This encodes CASSQDHSLVDTQYF.

The rearrangement joins TRBV28 to TRBJ1-1; the D gene is possibly TRBD1 (5 bases). V dropped 6 bases and J dropped 6 bases, with 11 bases sitting between them. Germline CDR1 MDHEN, CDR2 SYDVKM. This CDR3 spans 12 amino acids. DNA for the CDR3: TGTGCCAGCAGAACCCAGGGCGCTGAAGCTTTCTTT. Protein sequence: CASRTQGAEAFF.

CDR3 residues: CASSSPSGPSTDTQYF. CDR3 nucleotide sequence: TGTGCCAGCAGTTCCCCTAGCGGACCTAGCACAGATACGCAGTATTTT. This chain uses TRBV6-5 with TRBJ2-3; 7 nucleotides agree with TRBD2. Trimming cost V 4 bases and J 0 bases; bases outside gene matches: 7. There are 16 residues in the CDR3. Germline V gives CDR1 MNHEY, CDR2 SVGAGI.

The chain has TRBV27 and TRBJ2-7, with D possibly TRBD2 on 6 matching bases. V lost 9 bases to trimming and J lost 1 base, with 16 bases between them. CDR1 is MNHEY, CDR2 SMNVEV, per germline (reference sequence). This CDR3 has 14 amino acids. CDR3 region: CARWGDLLSYEQYF. The CDR3 DNA reads as TGTGCCAGGTGGGGGGATCTTCTTTCCTACGAGCAGTACTTC.

This rearrangement joins TRBV6-5 to TRBJ2-7, with 8 positions matching TRBD2. V lost 7 bases, J lost 2 bases, and 4 bases stayed unmatched. The CDR3 totals 13 residues. From germline, CDR1 is MNHEY and CDR2 SVGAGI. The CDR3 nucleotides are TGTGCCAGCAAAGCGGGGGCACCCTACGAGCAGTACTTC. Amino acid sequence: CASKAGAPYEQYF.

J is TRBJ1-2 and V is TRBV4-3, with D perhaps TRBD1 (6 bases). Germline assignment: CDR1 LGHNA and CDR2 YSLEER. Between the trimmed V and J ends, which lost 2 bases and 8 bases, there was a span of 21 bases. The CDR3 runs to 16 residues. The CDR3 DNA reads TGCGCCAGCAGCCAACACCCCGGACAGCTCCCAGGGGGCTACACCTTC. This translates into CASSQHPGQLPGGYTF.

This chain links TRBV29-1 with TRBJ2-7, with a possible D match to TRBD1 (6 bases). V gave up 6 bases and J gave up 6 bases, with 21 bases separating them. Germline CDR1 and CDR2: SQVTM and ANQGSEA. The CDR3 is 14 amino acids. CDR3 in DNA: TGCAGCGTCGGAACAGGGCGTGGACAAGGCGAGCAGTACTTC. Protein: CSVGTGRGQGEQYF.

This clone has a handful of counts. The chain joins TRBV30 to TRBJ1-2; D remains unclear. Germline V gene lookup returns CDR1 GTSNPN and CDR2 SVGIG (reference sequence). The CDR3 length is 13 residues. Between the trimmed V and J ends, which lost 5 bases and 8 bases, there was a span of 18 bases. CDR3 in DNA: TGTGCCTGGGGTCCGATGAGAGGGAACGGCTACACCTTC. It codes for CAWGPMRGNGYTF.

This chain uses TRBV30 with TRBJ2-2; D is undetermined. CDR1 and CDR2 (germline): GTSNPN, SVGIG (reference sequence). The CDR3 has 13 amino acids. Trimming left V 5 bases short and J 1 base short, with 8 bases between. The CDR3 bases are TGTGCCTGGGGGCATCTGAACACCGGGGAGCTGTTTTTT. Protein product: CAWGHLNTGELFF.

This chain links TRBV30 with TRBJ1-5; maybe TRBD1 (6 bases). V shed 0 bases and J shed 7 bases, with 10 bases lying between them. Germline CDR1 is GTSNPN and CDR2 is SVGIG (reference sequence). This CDR3 spans 13 amino acids. The DNA of the CDR3 is TGTGCCTGGAGTGTCAACAGGGACCAGCCCCAGCATTTT. Amino acid sequence: CAWSVNRDQPQHF.

The CDR3 here is CASSAGQGKTQYF. As DNA, the CDR3 is TGTGCCAGCAGCGCCGGACAGGGAAAGACCCAGTACTTC. V usage is TRBV7-9 and J usage is TRBJ2-5; TRBD1 aligns across 8 bases. After removal of 5 bases from V and 6 bases from J, the junction contained 5 bases not matched to a gene. CDR1 SEHNR and CDR2 FQNEAQ come from the germline V gene (reference sequence). This CDR3 has 13 residues.

The genes are TRBV28 and TRBJ2-1; D might be TRBD2 (5 bases). CDR1 is MDHEN and CDR2 is SYDVKM in the germline V gene. V dropped 5 bases and J dropped 8 bases, with 22 bases sitting between them. This CDR3 region has 16 residues. The DNA for the CDR3 is TGTGCCAGCAGTCCCGTTTGGGGAGTGAGACACGATGAGCAGTTCTTC. Encoded protein: CASSPVWGVRHDEQFF.

V usage is TRBV28 and J usage is TRBJ1-4; D possibly corresponds to TRBD1 (6 bases). CDR3 length: 14 amino acids. Germline V gene lookup returns CDR1 MDHEN and CDR2 SYDVKM. Trimming removed 6 bases at V and 10 bases at J, with 18 bases between. The CDR3 nucleotides are TGTGCCAGCAGATCCCCCGCGGACAGCTTAAAACTGTTTTTT. Encoded protein: CASRSPADSLKLFF.

This clone appeared once. The V and J genes are TRBV28 and TRBJ2-1; D gene uncertain. This CDR3 is 15 amino acids long. Per the germline V gene, CDR1 is MDHEN and CDR2 is SYDVKM. V gave up 7 bases and J gave up 7 bases, with 20 bases separating them. CDR3 DNA sequence: TGTGCCAGCACCCTCCCCCCTAGTGGGTCTAATGAGCAGTTCTTC. Amino acids: CASTLPPSGSNEQFF.